One and the same sample provided the 4 T cell receptor beta chains below, sequenced in a study of CD8+CD57+ T cells in acquired aplastic anemia. Profiling that covered TCR beta VDJ and CDR3 relied on genomic DNA as its template. TCRdb fed the reads into MiXCR, producing one record per CDR3 protein. In the table there are under 350,000 distinct CDR3 sequences, 45% to 70% of which are singletons. The sample was sorted CD4+, CD8+, or CD8+CD57+ T cells (not recorded which) from PBMCs. The receptors originated from a human donor with severe aplastic anemia or a healthy control (not recorded which).

This clonotype has at least ten counts. This chain connects TRBV20-1 to TRBJ2-3; 11 positions match TRBD2. The CDR3 runs 14 residues. Germline CDR1 DFQATT, CDR2 SNEGSKA (reference sequence). V dropped 6 bases and J dropped 4; count of bases not matched to a gene: 6. CDR3 bases: TGCAGTGCGCTAGCGGGGGGATCCCCAGATACGCAGTATTTT. It is translated as CSALAGGSPDTQYF.

The chain recombines TRBV5-1 with TRBJ1-1; 9 positions agree with TRBD1. The trim removed 4 bases at V and 5 bases at J, leaving 9 bases unmatched. This CDR3 is built from 15 residues. CDR1 and CDR2 from the germline V gene are SGHRS and YFSETQ. This CDR3 is CASSAEGQGRTEAFF. The DNA of the CDR3 is TGCGCCAGCAGCGCAGAGGGACAGGGAAGGACTGAAGCTTTCTTT.

This clonotype was seen more than once but under ten times. The rearrangement joins TRBV2 to TRBJ2-2; perhaps D is TRBD1 or TRBD2 (5 bases each). Deletions cut 6 bases from V and 13 bases from J, with 12 bases between. This CDR3 is 11 amino acids long. Germline assignment: CDR1 SNHLY and CDR2 FYNNEI. CDR3 protein: CASRSGTGLFF. The CDR3 DNA reads as TGTGCCAGCAGGTCCGGGACCGGGCTGTTTTTT.

This clonotype was seen a few times. This rearrangement joins TRBV2 to TRBJ1-2; 7 bases are shared with TRBD1. J gave up 0 bases and V 4 bases, and 5 bases lay outside the gene matches. The CDR3 extends over 15 amino acids. CDR1 SNHLY and CDR2 FYNNEI come from the germline V gene. CDR3 sequence: CASSGTGKANYGYTF. Written as DNA, the CDR3 is TGTGCCAGCAGTGGGACAGGTAAAGCTAACTATGGCTACACCTTC.